This T cell receptor (beta chain) originates from a study of radiotherapy plus CTLA-4 blockade in lung cancer. Looking at the study overall: There were objective responses in 18% of patients, and 31% had disease control. Whole-study findings and limits: Early blood T cell clone dynamics reportedly forecast response best, with interferon-beta.

Data came from immunoSEQ multiplex PCR; TCRdb stores just in-frame clones and leaves some out. Of roughly 75,000 clones in the sample, 78% are singletons; the top ten hold approximately 22%. The CDR3 totals 15 residues. From germline, CDR1 is LGHNA and CDR2 YNFKEQ. Germline trimming cut 3 bases from V and 5 bases from J; bases unmatched to any gene: 8. Turning to this clone: The antigen remains undetermined.

Sequencing used peripheral blood, obtained from a patient treated with radiotherapy plus ipilimumab. The V call is TRBV4-2, the J call TRBJ2-3; 7 bases are shared with TRBD2. The origin of this receptor is a human donor with non-small cell lung cancer whose response to radiotherapy plus ipilimumab could not be evaluated. Some clones in this sample may be carry-over from other donors' samples. The DNA for the CDR3 is TGTGCCAGCAGCCAGAGCCCCGGGGGGATAGATACGCAGTATTTT. It translates to CASSQSPGGIDTQYF.